A single sample is the source of the 6 T cell receptor beta chains below, sequenced in a study of blood T cell repertoires in COVID-19. TCRdb's table, derived via immunoSEQ multiplex PCR, lists solely in-frame clones and lacks some. The profile shows about 260,000 clones, roughly four fifths of them singletons. The source material was peripheral blood. These receptor sequences come from a woman of 80 years or more with acute or convalescent COVID-19.

The chain couples TRBV19 to TRBJ2-1; 9 bases agree with TRBD1. V was clipped by 5 bases and J by 4 bases; unmatched bases: 6. Germline lookup yields CDR1 LNHDA and CDR2 SQIVND (reference sequence). The CDR3 runs to 15 residues. The CDR3 protein is CASSVRDRAYNEQFF. The CDR3 nucleotides read TGTGCCAGTAGTGTCCGGGACAGGGCGTACAATGAGCAGTTCTTC.

The chain couples TRBV18 to TRBJ1-2; 8 nucleotides match TRBD1. Trimming removed 3 bases from V and 9 bases from J; junction bases left unmatched: 6. CDR1 is KGHSH and CDR2 is LQKENI in the germline V gene. The CDR3 extends over 13 amino acids. CDR3 sequence: CASSPQGAGSYTF. CDR3 bases: TGTGCCAGCTCACCGCAGGGGGCTGGGAGCTACACCTTC.

The J gene is TRBJ1-6, the V gene TRBV7-8, with 9 positions matching TRBD1. This CDR3 spans 17 amino acids. V trimming: 4 bases; J trimming: 2 bases; junction bases outside the gene matches: 6. Germline V lookup: CDR1 SGHVS, CDR2 FQNEAQ. The CDR3 sequence is CASSSGTGRAYNSPLHF. The CDR3 DNA is TGTGCCAGCAGCTCAGGGACAGGGAGAGCCTATAATTCACCCCTCCACTTT.

This chain uses TRBV4-2 with TRBJ2-5, with D perhaps matching TRBD2 (5 bases). Trimming took off 1 base at V and 0 bases at J, with 6 bases between the two ends. The CDR3 totals 14 residues. Germline CDR1 LGHNA, CDR2 YNFKEQ. The CDR3 DNA follows: TGTGCCAGCAGCCAAGCGGGATACCAAGAGACCCAGTACTTC. Amino acid sequence: CASSQAGYQETQYF.

V is TRBV5-4 and J is TRBJ2-7, with TRBD1 as a possible D gene (6 bases). The CDR3 covers 14 residues. CDR1 and CDR2 (germline): SGHNT, YYREEE (reference sequence). V gave up 3 bases and J gave up 0 bases, with 10 bases separating them. The CDR3 nucleotides read TGTGCCAGCAGCTCCTTGGACAGCTCCTACGAGCAGTACTTC. Protein sequence: CASSSLDSSYEQYF.

The chain joins TRBV7-8 to TRBJ2-7, with D possibly being TRBD1 (6 bases). Looked up from germline, CDR1 is SGHVS and CDR2 is FQNEAQ. The V and J ends lost 4 bases and 6 bases respectively, with 16 bases between them. This CDR3 is built from 14 residues. The chain's CDR3 is CASSWSARGGEQYF. The CDR3 bases are TGTGCCAGCAGCTGGTCGGCCAGGGGCGGCGAGCAGTACTTC.